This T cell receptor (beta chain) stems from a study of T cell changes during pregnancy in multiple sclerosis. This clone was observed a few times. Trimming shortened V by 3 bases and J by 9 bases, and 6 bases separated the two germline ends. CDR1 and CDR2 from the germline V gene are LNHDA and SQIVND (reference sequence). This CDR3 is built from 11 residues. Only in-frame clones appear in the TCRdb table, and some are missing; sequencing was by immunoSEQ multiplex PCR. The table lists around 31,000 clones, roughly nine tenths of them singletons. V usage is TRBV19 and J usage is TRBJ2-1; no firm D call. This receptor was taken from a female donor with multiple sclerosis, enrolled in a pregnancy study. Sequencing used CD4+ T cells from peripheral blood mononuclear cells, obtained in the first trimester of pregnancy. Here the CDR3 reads CASSMRFEQFF. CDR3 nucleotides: TGTGCCAGTAGTATGAGGTTTGAGCAGTTCTTC.